Listed below are T cell receptor beta chains from one sample, sequenced in a study of OX40 agonist ivuxolimab in advanced cancers. Profiled with immunoSEQ multiplex PCR; TCRdb holds only in-frame clones, not every one. The table shows 90,000 to 100,000 clones, with around 82% occurring only once. The starting material was CD4+ or CD8+ T cells sorted from blood, obtained in a trial of the OX40 agonist ivuxolimab. These receptors came from an adult with an advanced solid tumor such as melanoma, head and neck, liver or kidney cancer. Both conserved end residues are trimmed from each CDR3. The order of the fields is V gene, J gene, CDR3 protein.

TRBV11-2,TRBJ2-1,ASSHTGTGGNNEQF
TRBV18,TRBJ2-3,ASSPAGTSHTDTQY
TRBV9,TRBJ1-4,ASSVEVDDEKLF
TRBV9,TRBJ2-3,ASSPQGNTDTQY
TRBV29-1,TRBJ2-2,SVGGSGNTGELF
TRBV7-6,TRBJ2-1,ASRALRGRYGDNEQF
TRBV7-2,TRBJ1-2,ASSFLGGQSYLRYGYT
TRBV6-4,TRBJ2-1,ASSLWAGDEQF
TRBV28,TRBJ1-2,ASSTDALGGYT
TRBV6-6,TRBJ2-7,ASRATGGNEQY
TRBV28,TRBJ2-3,ASSFPRGGDTDTQY
TRBV27,TRBJ1-1,ASSLWGQINTEAF
TRBV6-1,TRBJ2-1,ASDTREKYNEQF
TRBV9,TRBJ2-7,ASSVGYRGIDEQY
TRBV21-1,TRBJ2-2,ASSIPPNSAITGELF
TRBV18,TRBJ2-1,ASSPSGTANNEQF
TRBV4-2,TRBJ2-2,ASSQEQREGTGELF
TRBV28,TRBJ2-7,ASDDRGLSYEQY
TRBV11-2,TRBJ2-2,ASSRRDRDRTGELF
TRBV19,TRBJ2-7,ASSIAGMGAYEQY
TRBV2,TRBJ1-4,ASSPLVGEKLF
TRBV7-9,TRBJ2-3,ASSFPRQGGTDTQY
TRBV11-3,TRBJ2-7,ASSLERDTGGEQY
TRBV7-2,TRBJ2-3,ASNSGVGTDTQY
TRBV4-2,TRBJ2-3,ASSQEGVLAGGFSRDTQY
TRBV27,TRBJ2-1,ASSVLARNEQF
TRBV19,TRBJ2-1,ASSPGGRSEQF
TRBV15,TRBJ2-7,ATSSRDRPEQY
TRBV28,TRBJ2-7,ASSPMRDYSYEQY
TRBV28,TRBJ2-7,ACRGFGYEQY
TRBV6-5,TRBJ1-2,ASSYIGTGYGYT
TRBV27,TRBJ2-1,ASSSPWLAGIYNEQF
TRBV19,-,ASSMVGPYEQY
TRBV2,TRBJ1-1,ASSEASVATEAF
TRBV18,TRBJ1-1,ASSPAGRVNTEAF
TRBV19,TRBJ2-2,ASRRGRLRVGTGELF
TRBV28,TRBJ1-5,ASSGTGGQPQH
TRBV18,TRBJ2-2,ASSPLTVELF
TRBV7-6,TRBJ2-1,ASSLRQARGNEQF
TRBV28,TRBJ1-6,ASSLSYTRKSSGNSPLH
TRBV9,TRBJ2-7,ASSVDWTLGPYEQY
TRBV5-6,TRBJ2-7,ASSWTGVWYEQY
TRBV19,TRBJ1-6,ASKVGGLDSPLH
TRBV6-1,TRBJ2-7,ASRDIEQY
TRBV7-9,TRBJ2-7,ASSLVSQALTSEQY
TRBV4-1,TRBJ2-2,ASSRGQGESTGELF
TRBV11-2,TRBJ2-5,ASSFGQGETQY
TRBV6-5,TRBJ2-3,ASSYQDTDTQY